This T cell receptor beta chain was sequenced in a study of blood T cell repertoires in COVID-19. For the study at large: Acute and convalescent COVID-19 samples came from the United States, Italy and Spain. Sources were T cells, B-cell-depleted T cells, or PBMCs; the material itself was cDNA or gDNA.

In the source study's methods: Amplification from reference gene primers served as the basis for estimated nucleated cell counts. Assay: immunoSEQ multiplex PCR; the TCRdb copy retains only in-frame clones and omits some. The DNA gave D and trimming, while V, J and clone size come from that table. There are fewer than 200,000 clones in the sample; 80% to 90% occur only once, and approximately 2% lies in the top ten. The junction had 10 bases not matched to a gene; V was cut back by 2 bases and J by 2 bases. The CDR3 spans 17 residues. Germline CDR1 SGHTA, CDR2 FQGTGA. The clonotype was recovered from a man aged 18 to 29 who had recovered from COVID-19. V usage is TRBV7-3 and J usage is TRBJ2-7; TRBD2 matches 9 bases. Specimen: peripheral blood. The chain's CDR3 is CASSLPPLAGPPYEQYF. Here the CDR3 DNA reads TGTGCCAGCAGCTTACCCCCCCTAGCGGGACCTCCCTACGAGCAGTACTTC.